This TCR beta chain was observed in a study of shared clonotypes between healthy human individuals. Study results and limitations: Investigators expected sequencing depth to affect clonotype sharing among donors.

Between the trimmed V and J ends, which lost 8 bases and 6 bases, there was a span of 26 bases. The length of the CDR3 is 16 residues. Germline CDR1 and CDR2: MNHNY and SVGAGI (reference sequence). Sequencing was performed with immunoSEQ multiplex PCR; in TCRdb, only in-frame clones are kept and a portion is missing. The sample comprises approximately 2.5 million clones, around nine tenths of which are singletons, and 0.11% to 0.15% rests with the top ten. Within Nashville, Tennessee resided all donors, each a Caucasian adult. Naive CD45RA+ and memory CD45RA-negative subsets were split from CD4+ cells. To note about this clone: As yet, its antigen is unknown.

Sequencing was done on a sample of naive CD4+ T cells sorted from blood. Subset defined: CD45RA+ positively selected. The V call is TRBV6-6, the J call TRBJ2-7, with unresolved D. The receptor comes from a man between 18 and 35 years old in good health. The CDR3 protein is CASSEPVGQSFAEQYF. CDR3 nucleotide sequence: TGTGCCAGCTCGGAACCAGTCGGGCAGAGCTTCGCCGAGCAGTACTTC.